These T cell receptor beta chains were read from a single sample in a study of human T cells and chemical hapten exposure. MiXCR was run by TCRdb on the RACE reads, yielding one entry per CDR3 protein. The data contain some 170,000 distinct CDR3 sequences, under 25% of them singletons. This sample comprised whole blood, obtained in connection with sensitization to the hapten diphenylcyclopropenone (DPC). The receptors were gathered from a woman between 50 and 59 years old with alopecia areata. Some clones in this sample may be carry-over from other donors' samples. CDR3s include the opening cysteine and the closing phenylalanine or tryptophan. A D gene is named only where the DNA matches it firmly. Where a row states a size, it is once, few, many or the class of an expanded clone; other rows omit it.

>TRBV7-9|few|TRBJ2-1|TRBD2
CASVPLAVPYNEQFF
TGTGCCAGCGTGCCACTAGCGGTACCGTACAATGAGCAGTTCTTC
>TRBV7-9|few|TRBJ1-6|NA
CASSLKAGGAYNSPLHF
TGTGCCAGCAGCTTAAAGGCTGGGGGCGCCTATAATTCACCCCTCCACTTT
>TRBV20-1|few|TRBJ2-1|NA
CSASDRHSYNEQFF
TGCAGTGCTAGCGACAGGCACTCCTACAATGAGCAGTTCTTC
>TRBV4-2|many|TRBJ1-2|NA
CASSQDTSRGTDYGYTF
TGTGCCAGCAGCCAAGATACTTCACGTGGGACGGACTATGGCTACACCTTC
>TRBV7-2|NA|TRBJ2-4|TRBD2
CASSLSTSGSLGNIQYF
TGTGCCAGCAGCTTAAGTACTAGCGGGAGCTTGGGTAACATTCAGTACTTC
>TRBV7-9|NA|TRBJ2-7|NA
CASSLVTASYEQYF
TGTGCCAGCAGCTTAGTAACAGCTTCCTACGAGCAGTACTTC
>TRBV7-2|NA|TRBJ2-1|NA
CAGHPGGGMGNEQFF
TGTGCCGGCCACCCCGGGGGCGGAATGGGAAATGAGCAGTTCTTC
>TRBV15|NA|TRBJ2-1|NA
CATSRDLAGASYNEQFF
TGTGCCACCAGCAGAGATTTGGCGGGGGCGTCCTACAATGAGCAGTTCTTC
>TRBV10-3|NA|TRBJ2-5|NA
CAISAGSQETQYF
TGTGCCATCAGTGCGGGAAGCCAAGAGACCCAGTACTTC
>TRBV28|few|TRBJ2-1|TRBD2
CASSSPGSGRPKGEQFF
TGTGCCAGCAGTTCCCCCGGGAGCGGGAGGCCCAAGGGTGAGCAGTTCTTC
>TRBV7-9|NA|TRBJ1-1|NA
CASSPSALEAFF
TGTGCCAGCAGCCCCTCGGCGTTGGAAGCTTTCTTT
>TRBV18|NA|TRBJ2-5|NA
CASSRSTSGGRQETQYF
TGTGCCAGCTCACGATCAACGTCGGGGGGCCGCCAAGAGACCCAGTACTTC
>TRBV10-3|once|TRBJ2-1|NA
CAIRVPGTNNEQFF
TGTGCCATCAGGGTGCCGGGCACTAACAATGAGCAGTTCTTC
>TRBV29-1|once|TRBJ2-6|TRBD1
CGVANRGTGANVLTF
TGCGGCGTCGCAAACAGGGGTACTGGGGCCAACGTCCTGACTTTC
>TRBV7-3|few|TRBJ2-6|TRBD1
CASSSKPSVGTGESSGANVLTF
TGTGCCAGCAGCTCAAAACCTTCAGTCGGGACAGGGGAAAGCTCTGGGGCCAACGTCCTGACTTTC
>TRBV27|NA|TRBJ2-7|TRBD2
CASSAYGLGSYEQYF
TGTGCCAGCAGTGCTTACGGACTAGGATCCTACGAGCAGTACTTC
>TRBV7-2|NA|TRBJ1-5|NA
CASSLALEIQPQHF
TGTGCCAGCAGCTTAGCGCTTGAAATTCAGCCCCAGCATTTT